Shown below are 13 T cell receptor beta chains from a single sample sequenced in a study of OX40 agonist ivuxolimab in advanced cancers. Profiled with immunoSEQ multiplex PCR; TCRdb holds only in-frame clones, not every one. The sample includes some 80,000 clones, roughly 84% seen only once; the top ten take under 0.35%. The specimen comprised CD4+ or CD8+ T cells sorted from blood, sampled in a trial of the OX40 agonist ivuxolimab. These receptors all come from an adult with an advanced solid tumor such as melanoma, head and neck, liver or kidney cancer.

The chain links TRBV6-1 to TRBJ2-5; 7 bases align to TRBD2. Looked up from germline, CDR1 is MNHNS and CDR2 is SASEGT. The CDR3 extends over 13 amino acids. J gave up 4 bases and V 7 bases, and 6 bases lay outside the gene matches. CDR3 sequence reads: CASKAGVIETQYF. In DNA form, the CDR3 reads TGTGCCAGCAAGGCGGGGGTGATAGAGACCCAGTACTTC.

The table lists this clone with a count of one. The V and J genes are TRBV6-5 and TRBJ1-2; TRBD1 aligns across 7 bases. V dropped 2 bases and J dropped 5; count of bases not matched to a gene: 8. Per the germline V gene, CDR1 is MNHEY and CDR2 is SVGAGI. The CDR3 contains 15 residues. The CDR3 DNA reads as TGTGCCAGCAGTTACAGAGGACAGGAAGTTTATGGCTACACCTTC. Translating gives CASSYRGQEVYGYTF.

The J gene is TRBJ1-2, the V gene TRBV28, with D possibly matching TRBD1 (6 bases). V lost 7 bases and J 5 bases, leaving 14 bases between the germline ends. Per germline, CDR1 MDHEN and CDR2 SYDVKM. The CDR3 has 13 residues. The CDR3 nucleotides read TGTGCCAGCATCGGGCAGGGGCCTTATGGCTACACCTTC. It codes for CASIGQGPYGYTF.

The V gene is TRBV28, the J gene TRBJ1-2; possible D gene TRBD1, 5 bases. Trimming left V 6 bases short and J 4 bases short, with 9 bases between. This CDR3 region has 12 residues. The germline V gene has CDR1 MDHEN and CDR2 SYDVKM. CDR3 coding DNA: TGTGCCAGCAGACTCGACAGCTATGGCTACACCTTC. It encodes CASRLDSYGYTF.

The rearrangement links TRBV12-5 to TRBJ2-5; D is unresolved. The CDR3 runs 16 residues. The V end was cut by 2 bases, the J end by 5 bases, with 18 bases between. Germline CDR1 reads LGHNT; CDR2 reads FRNRAP. The CDR3 DNA sequence: TGTGCTAGTGGTTTGAACCCCAGTTTGACATTGGAGACCCAGTACTTC. It codes for CASGLNPSLTLETQYF.

The chain employs TRBV27 and TRBJ2-3; D gene ambiguous. From germline, CDR1 is MNHEY and CDR2 SMNVEV (reference sequence). V was pared by 0 bases and J by 0 bases, with 7 bases between. The CDR3 sequence is 15 residues long. The CDR3 loop is CASSLSRASTDTQYF. The CDR3, as DNA: TGTGCCAGCAGTTTATCACGGGCCAGCACAGATACGCAGTATTTT.

The V and J genes are TRBV27 and TRBJ2-7; TRBD2 is a possible D gene (6 bases). CDR3 length: 16 residues. The V gene's germline CDR1 is MNHEY and CDR2 SMNVEV (reference sequence). Trimming shortened V by 5 bases and J by 0 bases, and 17 bases separated the two germline ends. This CDR3 reads CASSGRGLALSYEQYF. The CDR3 DNA follows: TGTGCCAGCAGTGGACGTGGGCTAGCGCTCTCCTACGAGCAGTACTTC.

This clone was picked up one time. This chain uses TRBV6-4 with TRBJ2-7, with D possibly matching TRBD2 (6 bases). Germline V gene sequence: CDR1 MRHNA, CDR2 SNTAGT. The V and J ends lost 6 bases and 4 bases respectively, with 13 bases between them. This CDR3 comprises 13 residues. In DNA form, the CDR3 reads TGTGCCAGCAGCCTATATCGGGGGTACGAGCAGTACTTC. Residues: CASSLYRGYEQYF.

The rearrangement links TRBV19 to TRBJ1-3, with D possibly matching TRBD1 (5 bases). Germline CDR1 reads LNHDA; CDR2 reads SQIVND (reference sequence). The CDR3 consists of 13 residues. V shed 5 bases and J shed 14 bases, with 19 bases lying between them. The CDR3: CASSLTGTYYLYF. The CDR3 DNA reads TGTGCCAGTAGTCTTACCGGGACGTACTATCTATATTTT.

The rearrangement joins TRBV6-6 to TRBJ1-6; 7 positions match TRBD1. There are 13 residues in the CDR3. With 10 bases clipped from V and 7 bases from J, the junction kept 7 bases outside the gene matches. Germline-derived CDR1 and CDR2 are MNHNY and SVGAGI (reference sequence). CDR3 DNA sequence: TGTGCCACCAACAGGGGTCAGAATTCACCCCTCCACTTT. This encodes CATNRGQNSPLHF.

V gene TRBV7-2 combines with J gene TRBJ1-2; no clear D. Trimming left V 5 bases short and J 8 bases short, with 21 bases between. The CDR3 is 15 residues long. The V gene's germline CDR1 is SGHTA and CDR2 FQGNSA. The CDR3 DNA sequence: TGTGCCAGCAGCCAGAAGGGCAAGAGTTCGGGAGGCTACACCTTC. It yields the protein CASSQKGKSSGGYTF.

The CDR3 reads CASSLIQGSSYEQYF. The CDR3 bases are TGTGCCAGCAGCTTAATCCAGGGTAGCTCCTACGAGCAGTACTTC. The chain carries TRBV7-6 and TRBJ2-7; D is perhaps TRBD1 (5 bases). V was pared by 2 bases and J by 0 bases, with 11 bases between. The V gene's germline CDR1 is SGHVS and CDR2 FNYEAQ. The CDR3 has 15 amino acids.

The chain uses TRBV9 and TRBJ1-4; no clear D. The CDR3 runs 15 residues. From germline, CDR1 is SGDLS and CDR2 YYNGEE. Trimming left V 4 bases short and J 7 bases short, with 17 bases between. The CDR3, as DNA: TGTGCCAGCAGCCCGAGGGAGGGTAGGAGTGAAAAACTGTTTTTT. This encodes CASSPREGRSEKLFF.